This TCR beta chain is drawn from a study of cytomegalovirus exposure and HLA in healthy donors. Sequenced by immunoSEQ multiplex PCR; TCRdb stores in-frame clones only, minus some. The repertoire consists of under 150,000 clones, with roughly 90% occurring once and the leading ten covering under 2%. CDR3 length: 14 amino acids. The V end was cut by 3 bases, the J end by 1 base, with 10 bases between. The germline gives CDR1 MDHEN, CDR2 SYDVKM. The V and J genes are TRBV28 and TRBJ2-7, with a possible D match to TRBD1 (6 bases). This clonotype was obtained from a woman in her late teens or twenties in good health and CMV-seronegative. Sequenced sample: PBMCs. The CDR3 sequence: CASSFLQGSYEQYF. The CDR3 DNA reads TGTGCCAGCAGTTTCCTGCAGGGGTCCTACGAGCAGTACTTC. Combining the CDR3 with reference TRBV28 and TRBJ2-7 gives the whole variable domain DVKVTQSSRYLVKRTGEKVFLECVQDMDHENMFWYRQDPGLGLRLIYFSYDVKMKEKGDIPEGYSVSREKKERFSLILESASTNQTSMYLCASSFLQGSYEQYFGPGTRLTVT.